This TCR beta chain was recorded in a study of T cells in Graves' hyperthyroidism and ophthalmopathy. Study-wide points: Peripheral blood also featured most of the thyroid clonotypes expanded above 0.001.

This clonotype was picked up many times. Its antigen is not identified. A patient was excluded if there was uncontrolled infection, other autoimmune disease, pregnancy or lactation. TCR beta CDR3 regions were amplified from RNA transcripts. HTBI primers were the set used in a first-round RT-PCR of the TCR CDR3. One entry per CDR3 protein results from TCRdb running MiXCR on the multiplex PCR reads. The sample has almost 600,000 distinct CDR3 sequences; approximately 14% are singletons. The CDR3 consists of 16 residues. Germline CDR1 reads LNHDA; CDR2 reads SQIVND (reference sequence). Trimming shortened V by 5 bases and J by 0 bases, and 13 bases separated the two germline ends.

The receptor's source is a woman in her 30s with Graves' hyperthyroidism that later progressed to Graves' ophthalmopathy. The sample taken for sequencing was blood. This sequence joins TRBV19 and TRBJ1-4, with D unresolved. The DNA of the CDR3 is TGTGCCAGTAGTGTCGAGTTGGGCGCAACTAATGAAAAACTGTTTTTT. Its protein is CASSVELGATNEKLFF. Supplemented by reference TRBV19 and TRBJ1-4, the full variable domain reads DGGITQSPKYLFRKEGQNVTLSCEQNLNHDAMYWYRQDPGQGLRLIYYSQIVNDFQKGDIAEGYSVSREKKESFPLTVTSAQKNPTAFYLCASSVELGATNEKLFFGSGTQLSVL.